The sequence of this T cell receptor (beta chain) was determined in a study of blood T cell repertoires in COVID-19. The wider study: In each case, the material was cDNA or gDNA derived from T cells, B-cell-depleted T cells, or PBMCs.

Per the study methods: Estimation of nucleated cell counts was performed using reference gene primer amplification. Clones were read by immunoSEQ multiplex PCR, and TCRdb kept only the in-frame ones, dropping some. The D gene and trimming were derived from the DNA, and the V and J assignments and clone size from that table. This table holds 97,000 or so clones, about 86% found once. The germline V gene has CDR1 SGDLS and CDR2 YYNGEE. The J segment lost 5 bases and the V segment lost 0 bases, leaving 5 bases of the junction unmatched. The CDR3 sequence is 16 residues long. This chain uses TRBV9 with TRBJ2-1, with 10 nucleotides matching TRBD2. The receptor comes from a man in his 60s with acute or convalescent COVID-19. The sequencing sample was made of peripheral blood. CDR3 amino acids: CASSVALAGVHNEQFF. The CDR3 DNA sequence: TGTGCCAGCAGCGTAGCCCTAGCGGGGGTTCACAATGAGCAGTTCTTC.